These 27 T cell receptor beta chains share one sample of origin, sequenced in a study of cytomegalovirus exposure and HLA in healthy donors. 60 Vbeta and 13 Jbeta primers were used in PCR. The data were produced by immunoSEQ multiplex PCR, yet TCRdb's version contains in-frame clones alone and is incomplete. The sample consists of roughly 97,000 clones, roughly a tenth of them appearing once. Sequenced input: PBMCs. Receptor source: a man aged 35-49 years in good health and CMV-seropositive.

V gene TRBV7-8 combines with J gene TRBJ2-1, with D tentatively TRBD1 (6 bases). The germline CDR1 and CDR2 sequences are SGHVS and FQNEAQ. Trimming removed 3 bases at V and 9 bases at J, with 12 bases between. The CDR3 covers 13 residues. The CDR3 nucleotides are TGTGCCAGCAGCTTCATCCCCAGGGGTGAGCAGTTCTTC. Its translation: CASSFIPRGEQFF.

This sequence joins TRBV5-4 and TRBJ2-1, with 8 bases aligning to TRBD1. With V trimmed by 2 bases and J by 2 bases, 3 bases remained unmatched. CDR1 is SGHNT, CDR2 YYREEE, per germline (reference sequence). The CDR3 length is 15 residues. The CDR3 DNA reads TGTGCCAGCAGCTTTGACAGGGGCACCTACAATGAGCAGTTCTTC. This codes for CASSFDRGTYNEQFF.

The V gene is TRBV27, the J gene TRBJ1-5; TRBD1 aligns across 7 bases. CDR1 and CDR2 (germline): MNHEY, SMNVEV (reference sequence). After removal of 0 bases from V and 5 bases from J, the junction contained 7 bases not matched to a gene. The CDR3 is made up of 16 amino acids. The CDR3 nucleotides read TGTGCCAGCAGTTTATCAGCAGGGGGGAGCCATCAGCCCCAGCATTTT. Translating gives CASSLSAGGSHQPQHF.

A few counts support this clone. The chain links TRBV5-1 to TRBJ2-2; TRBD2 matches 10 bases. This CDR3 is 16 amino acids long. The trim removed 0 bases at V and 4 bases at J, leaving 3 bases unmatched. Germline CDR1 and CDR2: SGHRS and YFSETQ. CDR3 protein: CASSLGLAGVTGELFF. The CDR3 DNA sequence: TGCGCCAGCAGCTTGGGGCTAGCGGGAGTCACCGGGGAGCTGTTTTTT.

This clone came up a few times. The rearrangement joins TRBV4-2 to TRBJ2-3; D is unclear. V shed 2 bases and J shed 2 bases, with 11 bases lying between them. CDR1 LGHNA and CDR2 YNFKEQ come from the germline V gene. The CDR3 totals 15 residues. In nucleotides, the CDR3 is TGTGCCAGCAGCCAAACGAGCGCAGCCACAGATACGCAGTATTTT. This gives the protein CASSQTSAATDTQYF.

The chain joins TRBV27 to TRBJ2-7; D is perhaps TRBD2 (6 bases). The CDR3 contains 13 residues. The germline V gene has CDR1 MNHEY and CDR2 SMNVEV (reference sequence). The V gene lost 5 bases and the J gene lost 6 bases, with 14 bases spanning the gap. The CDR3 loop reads CASSPPRESEQYF. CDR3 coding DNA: TGTGCCAGCAGTCCACCCCGGGAGTCCGAGCAGTACTTC.

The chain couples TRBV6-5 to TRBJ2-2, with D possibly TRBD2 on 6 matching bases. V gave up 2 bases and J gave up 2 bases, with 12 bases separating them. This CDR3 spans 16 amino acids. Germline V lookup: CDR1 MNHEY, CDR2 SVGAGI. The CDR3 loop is CASSYIGSPNTGELFF. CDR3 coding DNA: TGTGCCAGCAGTTACATCGGGAGCCCAAACACCGGGGAGCTGTTTTTT.

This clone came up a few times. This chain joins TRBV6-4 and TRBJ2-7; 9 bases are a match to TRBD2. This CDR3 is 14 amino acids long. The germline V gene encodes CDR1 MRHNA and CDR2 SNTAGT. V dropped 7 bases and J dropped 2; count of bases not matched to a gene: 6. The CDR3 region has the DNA TGTGCCAGCAAGTCTAGCGGGACACCCTACGAGCAGTACTTC. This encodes CASKSSGTPYEQYF.

The DNA for the CDR3 is TGTGCCAGCAGTTTAACAAATGCTAACACTGAAGCTTTCTTT. This codes for CASSLTNANTEAFF. The gene calls are TRBV2 and TRBJ1-1, with D unresolved. Germline V gene lookup returns CDR1 SNHLY and CDR2 FYNNEI. CDR3 length: 14 amino acids. Deletions cut 5 bases from V and 2 bases from J, with 12 bases between. The full variable domain, with the rest looked up from reference TRBV2 and TRBJ1-1, is EPEVTQTPSHQVTQMGQEVILRCVPISNHLYFYWYRQILGQKVEFLVSFYNNEISEKSEIFDDQFSVERPDGSNFTLKIRSTKLEDSAMYFCASSLTNANTEAFFGQGTRLTVV.

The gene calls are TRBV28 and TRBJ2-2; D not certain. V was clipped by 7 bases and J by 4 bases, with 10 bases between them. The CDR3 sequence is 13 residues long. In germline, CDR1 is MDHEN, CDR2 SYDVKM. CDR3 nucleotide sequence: TGTGCCAGCATCCGAGTTACCACCGGGGAGCTGTTTTTT. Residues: CASIRVTTGELFF.

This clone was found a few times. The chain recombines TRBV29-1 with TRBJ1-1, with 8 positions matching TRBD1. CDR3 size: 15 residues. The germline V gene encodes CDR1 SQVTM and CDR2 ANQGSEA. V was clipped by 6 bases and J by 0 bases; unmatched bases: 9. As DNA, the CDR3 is TGCAGCGTATCACTACAGGGGGGGGTGAACACTGAAGCTTTCTTT. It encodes CSVSLQGGVNTEAFF.

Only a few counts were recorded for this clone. The CDR3 loop reads CASSDGTDYEQYF. The CDR3 bases are TGCGCCAGCAGCGACGGGACAGATTACGAGCAGTACTTC. This chain connects TRBV5-1 to TRBJ2-7, with 7 bases matching TRBD1. The CDR3 extends over 13 amino acids. Per the germline V gene, CDR1 is SGHRS and CDR2 is YFSETQ. The ends lost 4 bases at V and 4 bases at J; junction bases unmatched: 5.

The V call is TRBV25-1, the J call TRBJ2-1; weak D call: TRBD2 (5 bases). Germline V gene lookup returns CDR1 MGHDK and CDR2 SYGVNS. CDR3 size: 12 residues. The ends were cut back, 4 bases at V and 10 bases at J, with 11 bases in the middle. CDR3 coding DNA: TGTGCCAGCAGTGGAACTAGGGCCGAGCAGTTCTTC. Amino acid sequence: CASSGTRAEQFF. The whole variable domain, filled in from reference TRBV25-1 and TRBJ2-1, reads EADIYQTPRYLVIGTGKKITLECSQTMGHDKMYWYQQDPGMELHLIHYSYGVNSTEKGDLSSESTVSRIRTEHFPLTLESARPSHTSQYLCASSGTRAEQFFGPGTRLTVL.

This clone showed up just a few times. In DNA, the CDR3 is TGTGCCAGCAGTTTGGTTGGGGGGACTTGGTCCTATGGCTACACCTTC. Its translation is CASSLVGGTWSYGYTF. The V and J genes are TRBV7-2 and TRBJ1-2, with a tentative D call TRBD1 (5 bases). CDR1 SGHTA and CDR2 FQGNSA come from the germline V gene. V was shortened by 6 bases and J by 4 bases, with 21 bases between the two germline ends. The CDR3 sequence is 16 residues long.

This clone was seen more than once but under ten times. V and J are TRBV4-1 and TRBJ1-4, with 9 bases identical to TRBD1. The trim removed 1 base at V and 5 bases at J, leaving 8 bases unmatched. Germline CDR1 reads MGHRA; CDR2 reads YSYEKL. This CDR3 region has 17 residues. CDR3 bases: TGCGCCAGCAGCCAAGTGGGCTCCGGGACAGGGAATGAAAAACTGTTTTTT. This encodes CASSQVGSGTGNEKLFF.

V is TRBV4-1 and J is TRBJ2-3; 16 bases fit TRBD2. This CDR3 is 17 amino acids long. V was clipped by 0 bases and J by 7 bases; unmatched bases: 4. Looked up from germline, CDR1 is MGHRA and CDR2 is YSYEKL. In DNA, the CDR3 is TGCGCCAGCAGCCAAGAGGGACTAGCGGGAGGGGACCATACGCAGTATTTT. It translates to CASSQEGLAGGDHTQYF.

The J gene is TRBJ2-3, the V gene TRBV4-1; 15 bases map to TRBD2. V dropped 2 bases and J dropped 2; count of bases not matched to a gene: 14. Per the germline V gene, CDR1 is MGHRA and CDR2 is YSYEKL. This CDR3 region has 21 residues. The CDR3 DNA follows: TGCGCCAGCAGCCAACACTCAAGGACTAGCGGGAGGGCCACCGACACAGATACGCAGTATTTT. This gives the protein CASSQHSRTSGRATDTDTQYF.

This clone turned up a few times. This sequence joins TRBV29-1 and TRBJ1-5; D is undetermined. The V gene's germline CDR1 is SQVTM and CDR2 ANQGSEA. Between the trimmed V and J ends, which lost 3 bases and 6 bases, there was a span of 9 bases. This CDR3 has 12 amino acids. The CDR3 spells CSVDTTPQPQHF. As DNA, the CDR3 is TGCAGCGTTGACACAACCCCTCAGCCCCAGCATTTT.

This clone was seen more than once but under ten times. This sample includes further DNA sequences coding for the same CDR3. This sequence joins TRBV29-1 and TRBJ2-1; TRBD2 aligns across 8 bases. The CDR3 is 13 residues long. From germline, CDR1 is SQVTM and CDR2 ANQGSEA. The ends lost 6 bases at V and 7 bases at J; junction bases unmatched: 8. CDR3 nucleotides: TGCAGCGTCGATTCGGGAGGGGGTAATGAGCAGTTCTTC. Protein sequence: CSVDSGGGNEQFF.

In DNA, the CDR3 is TGTGCCAGCATTAAGCGGGACACCTCCTACGAGCAGTACTTC. Its protein is CASIKRDTSYEQYF. The chain has TRBV7-8 and TRBJ2-7, with D possibly matching TRBD2 (7 bases). V lost 7 bases, J lost 0 bases, and 13 bases lay in between. This CDR3 has 14 amino acids. Per the germline V gene, CDR1 is SGHVS and CDR2 is FQNEAQ.

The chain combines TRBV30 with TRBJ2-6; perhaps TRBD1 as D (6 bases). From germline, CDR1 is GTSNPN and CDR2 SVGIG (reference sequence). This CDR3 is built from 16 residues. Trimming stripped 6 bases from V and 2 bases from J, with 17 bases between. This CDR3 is CACRTGPLAGANVLTF. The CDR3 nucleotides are TGTGCCTGCCGAACAGGGCCCCTCGCTGGGGCCAACGTCCTGACTTTC.

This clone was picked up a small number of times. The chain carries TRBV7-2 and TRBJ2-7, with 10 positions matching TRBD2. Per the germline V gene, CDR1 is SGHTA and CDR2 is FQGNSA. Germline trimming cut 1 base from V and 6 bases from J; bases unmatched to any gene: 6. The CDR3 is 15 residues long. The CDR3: CASSLGGLAGVEQYF. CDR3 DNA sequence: TGTGCCAGCAGCTTAGGGGGGCTAGCGGGAGTCGAGCAGTACTTC.

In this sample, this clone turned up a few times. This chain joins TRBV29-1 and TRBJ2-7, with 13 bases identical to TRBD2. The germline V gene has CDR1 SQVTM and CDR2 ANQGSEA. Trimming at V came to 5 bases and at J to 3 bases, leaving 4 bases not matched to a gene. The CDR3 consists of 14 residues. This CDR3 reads CSVSGLAGVYEQYF. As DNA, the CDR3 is TGCAGCGTTAGTGGACTAGCGGGAGTCTACGAGCAGTACTTC.

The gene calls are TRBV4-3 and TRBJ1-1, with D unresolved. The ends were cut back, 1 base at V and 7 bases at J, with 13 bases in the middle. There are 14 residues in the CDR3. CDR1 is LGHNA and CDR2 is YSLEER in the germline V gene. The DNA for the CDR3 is TGCGCCAGCAGCCAAGCAGTCGCTGGCGGTGAAGCTTTCTTT. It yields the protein CASSQAVAGGEAFF.

In DNA form, the CDR3 reads TGTGCCAGCAGCAGACGGACAGGAGTTGAAGCTTTCTTT. Amino acid sequence: CASSRRTGVEAFF. The chain employs TRBV7-2 and TRBJ1-1; TRBD1 agrees at 7 bases. The J segment lost 7 bases and the V segment lost 5 bases, leaving 7 bases of the junction unmatched. The CDR3 length is 13 residues. Germline V gene sequence: CDR1 SGHTA, CDR2 FQGNSA.

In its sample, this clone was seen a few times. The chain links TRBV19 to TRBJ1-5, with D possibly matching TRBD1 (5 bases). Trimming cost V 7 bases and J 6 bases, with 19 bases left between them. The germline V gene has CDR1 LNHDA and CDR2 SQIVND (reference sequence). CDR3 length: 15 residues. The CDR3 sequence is CASTWGRGAAQPQHF. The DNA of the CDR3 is TGTGCCAGTACGTGGGGGAGGGGCGCGGCTCAGCCCCAGCATTTT.

CDR3 nucleotide sequence: TGTGCCAGCAGTTACTCGAACAGGGTGGGCACTGAAGCTTTCTTT. Its translation is CASSYSNRVGTEAFF. This chain uses TRBV6-6 with TRBJ1-1; D is perhaps TRBD1 (6 bases). Deletions cut 0 bases from V and 4 bases from J, with 12 bases between. The CDR3 is 15 amino acids. The V gene's germline CDR1 is MNHNY and CDR2 SVGAGI (reference sequence).